This T cell receptor beta chain comes out of a study of neurological immune-mediated disorders (dated by TCRdb to about 2019). For the wider study: Among the 34 multiple sclerosis patients, relapsing-remitting MS accounted for around 30 and secondary progressive MS accounted for 3. Peripheral blood TCR-beta repertoires from patients with HTLV-I-associated myelopathy (HAM/TSP), patients with multiple sclerosis, and healthy controls were compared in the study using UMI-based sequencing. Longitudinal samples, technical triplicates and paired sorted CD4+ and CD8+ T-cell subsets, alongside PBMC samples, were included among the 106 TCR-beta libraries. The cohort was made up of 68 subjects, consisting of 15 or so HAM/TSP patients, approximately 35 multiple sclerosis patients and around 20 healthy controls.

Unsorted PBMC libraries were generated from 2 million PBMCs stored in RNAlater at -80 °C until RNA extraction. Multiple sclerosis patients were enrolled in a US clinical protocol evaluating disease progression by magnetic resonance imaging. Peripheral blood underwent Ficoll-Hypaque density gradient centrifugation to isolate PBMCs, which were then cryopreserved in liquid nitrogen. The investigation overall reported the following: The MS cluster showed no association with clinical or MRI features, and the authors stated that larger cohorts are needed. Phylogenetic analysis grouped repertoires from 18 of 34 MS patients into a cluster of related CDR3 sequences, suggesting a possible repertoire-level signature. TCR clonal expansion was greatest in HAM/TSP patients and smallest in MS patients, who ranked below even healthy controls. Expanded clones from different subjects shared no identical CDR3 amino acid sequences, which suggests that TCR-beta repertoires were private in all groups.

cDNA was synthesized by template-switch 5'RACE using a primer carrying a 10-nucleotide random unique molecular identifier by which each TCR transcript was tagged. Each sequencing run produced over 170 million TCR-beta sequences covering 15-18 subjects. The RNeasy kit was used for extraction of total RNA. Using the KAPA Real-time Library Amplification kit, TCR-beta VDJ regions were amplified with primers for the TCR constant region and the 5'RACE anchor. Sample indexes and Illumina adaptors were added in a first PCR, and a second PCR then increased library yield. After Ampure bead purification, the TCR product of roughly 650 bp was size-selected on a 2% E-gel SizeSelection system. Before pooling, libraries had their quality checked on a Bioanalyzer, their concentration measured with Qubit, and their quantity determined with the Kapa Library Quantification kit. Libraries were sequenced paired-end 2 x 150 bp on an Illumina HiSeq 2500. To increase sequence diversity, roughly 23-30% phiX was spiked into each library pool. Regarding the original processing steps: The UMI-based MiGEC pipeline processed quality-filtered reads and removed over 85% of raw TCR sequences during error correction. IMGT germline references were used for alignment of VDJ genes, and clonotypes were defined by a unique CDR3 amino acid sequence together with V-J genes. Clonal expansion, Shannon diversity and CDR3 relatedness (CalcPairwiseDistances, ClusterSamples) were evaluated with VDJtools, and phylogenetic trees were built with CLCbio workbench. Clones with at least 8 unique UMIs were defined as expanded, with this threshold being based on coefficient-of-variation modelling across technical triplicates. In-frame beta chains were kept once TCRdb had trimmed the public reads at Q25 with fastp and called clones with MiXCR. Every CDR3 protein is listed once, alongside the most common genes and DNA of its rows. TCRdb, rather than the study authors, made the V and J calls. This sample gives 66,000 or so distinct CDR3 sequences in total; 4.5% of them show up just once. The ten largest make up less than 8% of the sample.

The trim is 6 bases for V and 3 bases for J, with a gap of 16 bases between the germline ends. The CDR3 goes from the cysteine to the phenylalanine over 14 residues. CDR3 DNA only is kept here, 42 bases in frame from base 1. According to the germline V gene, CDR1 reads SGHRS and CDR2 reads YFSETQ. This clonotype was seen a few times. Its antigen has not been determined. No per-base quality is available; no much larger clone lies one base away. Material: PBMCs. This clonotype was obtained from a man between 25 and 39 years old with multiple sclerosis. The rearranged segments are TRBV5-1 and TRBJ2-7; the D region possibly corresponds to TRBD2 (7 bases align). The DNA sequence is given as TGCGCCAGCAAGGGGGGGGACGGCCACTACGAGCAGTACTTC. Translated, it gives CASKGGDGHYEQYF.